These T cell receptor beta chains were read from a single sample in a study of T-cell memory formation after mild COVID-19. TCRdb redid the calling of the 5' RACE reads with MiXCR, one entry per CDR3 protein. Of 150,000 to 200,000 distinct CDR3 sequences in the sample, 30% to 35% are singletons; the top ten hold about 12%. The sequencing sample was made of PBMCs or a T cell subset sorted from them (not recorded which). The receptor set was obtained from an adult woman who had mild COVID-19 (a few samples of this study predate the infection). Cell type and time point are not known. Both conserved end residues are part of each CDR3. The order of the fields is D gene, clone size, V gene, J gene, CDR3 length, CDR3 DNA, CDR3 protein. D genes are given only for firm matches. Rows give clone size only sometimes, using once, few, many, or a class for an expanded clone.

-,-,TRBV12-3/TRBV12-4,TRBJ2-7,14,TGTGCCAGCAGTAAGATTGGGCCCTCCTACGAGCAGTACTTC,CASSKIGPSYEQYF
-,-,TRBV11-2,TRBJ2-5,18,TGTGCCAGCAGCTTAGGGACTCTCTCAACCCCGTACCAAGAGACCCAGTACTTC,CASSLGTLSTPYQETQYF
TRBD1,-,TRBV29-1,TRBJ1-1,12,TGCAGCGTTGACCAGGGGGGTGCTGAAGCTTTCTTT,CSVDQGGAEAFF
TRBD1,-,TRBV5-1,TRBJ1-1,15,TGCGCCAGCAGCCCGGGACAGACCGGATCCACTGAAGCTTTCTTT,CASSPGQTGSTEAFF
-,-,TRBV3-1,TRBJ1-1,15,TGTGCCAGCAGCCAAGAGGGAGGTGAGAGCACTGAAGCTTTCTTT,CASSQEGGESTEAFF
-,-,TRBV5-1,TRBJ2-1,15,TGCGCCAGCAGCTTCGAGGGGCCGGGGATCGAAGAGCAGTTCTTC,CASSFEGPGIEEQFF
-,-,TRBV28,TRBJ2-7,17,TGTGCCAGCAGTTTAGGCTCGGCGGGACCCAGCTCCTACGAGCAGTACTTC,CASSLGSAGPSSYEQYF
-,few,TRBV4-1,TRBJ2-2,16,TGCGCCAGCAGCCCTCGTTTCGGGGGGAACACCGGGGAGCTGTTTTTT,CASSPRFGGNTGELFF
-,few,TRBV18,TRBJ2-3,15,TGTGCCAGCTCACCTAGACAGACTAGCACAGATACGCAGTATTTT,CASSPRQTSTDTQYF
TRBD1,-,TRBV20-1,TRBJ2-7,13,TGCAGTGCCTCCGGGACAGTCTCCTACGAGCAGTACTTC,CSASGTVSYEQYF
-,few,TRBV5-1,TRBJ2-7,12,TGCGCCAGCAGCTTGGTGGGGGGAGAGCAGTACTTC,CASSLVGGEQYF
TRBD2,-,TRBV2,TRBJ2-5,15,TGTGCCAGCAGCCCTTGGGGTACTAGCGCAGAGACCCAGTACTTC,CASSPWGTSAETQYF
TRBD2,-,TRBV29-1,TRBJ2-1,14,TGCAGCGTCTCGAGACTAGCGGGGGGAAATGAGCAGTTCTTC,CSVSRLAGGNEQFF
TRBD1,-,TRBV5-1,TRBJ1-2,14,TGCGCCAGCAGCCCGGGGACAGGGACCTATGGCTACACCTTC,CASSPGTGTYGYTF
TRBD2,-,TRBV5-1,TRBJ2-3,16,TGCGCCAGCAGCGCCACCCTAGCGGGGGGACCAGATACGCAGTATTTT,CASSATLAGGPDTQYF
-,few,TRBV3-1,TRBJ1-3,15,TGTGCCAGCAGCCAAGGAAGGAGGACTGGAAACACCATATATTTT,CASSQGRRTGNTIYF
-,-,TRBV5-1,TRBJ2-7,14,TGCGCCAGCAGCTTCGCCCACAGCGTGTACGAGCAGTACTTC,CASSFAHSVYEQYF
-,few,TRBV24-1,TRBJ2-1,15,TGTGCCACCAGTGAGGGCCCTACCTCCTACAATGAGCAGTTCTTC,CATSEGPTSYNEQFF
TRBD1,-,TRBV29-1,TRBJ2-3,13,TGCAGCGTAAGAGGACAGGGCACAGATACGCAGTATTTT,CSVRGQGTDTQYF
-,few,TRBV10-3,TRBJ2-5,14,TGTGCCATCAGTAGGGACTCGGGGGTTGAGACCCAGTACTTC,CAISRDSGVETQYF
-,-,TRBV24-1,TRBJ1-5,15,TGTGCCACCAGTGATTCCAGGGAGGGCAATCAGCCCCAGCATTTT,CATSDSREGNQPQHF
-,-,TRBV5-1,TRBJ2-1,11,TGCGCCAGCAGTGTCGGCCCGGAGCAGTTCTTC,CASSVGPEQFF
TRBD1,-,TRBV12-3/TRBV12-4,TRBJ2-7,15,TGTGCCAGCAGTTTCCGCGGACAGGGGTCATACGAGCAGTACTTC,CASSFRGQGSYEQYF
TRBD2,-,TRBV18,TRBJ2-2,18,TGTGCCAGCTCACGACCGACTAGCGGGAGGGCCGGTACCGGGGAGCTGTTTTTT,CASSRPTSGRAGTGELFF
-,-,TRBV5-4,TRBJ2-1,15,TGTGCCAGCAGTTTCGGGCAGGGGGGAATTAATGAGCAGTTCTTC,CASSFGQGGINEQFF
-,-,TRBV29-1,TRBJ2-2,12,TGCAGCGTTTGGTCGAACACCGGGGAGCTGTTTTTT,CSVWSNTGELFF
TRBD1,-,TRBV12-3/TRBV12-4,TRBJ2-2,15,TGTGCCAGCAGTCTGGGACAGGCGAACGCCGGGGAGCTGTTTTTT,CASSLGQANAGELFF
-,-,TRBV9,TRBJ2-6,16,TGTGCCAGCAGCCCGCTTGCAGGGAGCGGGGCCAACGTCCTGACTTTC,CASSPLAGSGANVLTF
TRBD1,-,TRBV6-5,TRBJ1-1,16,TGTGCCAGCAAAAACTTCGGGAGGACAGGGCCCACTGAAGCTTTCTTT,CASKNFGRTGPTEAFF
-,few,TRBV7-9,TRBJ2-1,16,TGTGCCAGCAGCCCGCGATGGGGCAGCTCCTACAATGAGCAGTTCTTC,CASSPRWGSSYNEQFF
TRBD1,-,TRBV4-3,TRBJ2-3,16,TGCGCCAGCAGCCAAGGGTTGGGACAGATCACAGATACGCAGTATTTT,CASSQGLGQITDTQYF
-,-,TRBV7-9,TRBJ2-7,12,TGTGCCAGCAGCCCACTGCACTACGAGCAGTACTTC,CASSPLHYEQYF
-,few,TRBV5-6,TRBJ2-3,13,TGTGCCAGCAGCTTGGACCGCACAGATACGCAGTATTTT,CASSLDRTDTQYF
-,-,TRBV7-2,TRBJ2-7,15,TGTGCCAGCAGCTTAGCGGCTACAGGCTTCTACGAGCAGTACTTC,CASSLAATGFYEQYF
TRBD2,few,TRBV11-3,TRBJ2-2,16,TGTGCCAGCAGCCCCGGGGAGGGGACTAACACCGGGGAGCTGTTTTTT,CASSPGEGTNTGELFF
-,-,TRBV20-1,TRBJ1-2,15,TGCAGTGCTAGCCTTCGAAGGCAGGGCGCAGGAGGCTACACCTTC,CSASLRRQGAGGYTF
TRBD2,few,TRBV30,TRBJ2-7,14,TGTGCCTGGACCCCACTAGCGGACCTCTACGAGCAGTACTTC,CAWTPLADLYEQYF
TRBD1,few,TRBV10-3,TRBJ2-7,15,TGTGCCATCACCCAGGACAGGGTAACTACCTACGAGCAGTACTTC,CAITQDRVTTYEQYF
TRBD2,-,TRBV19,TRBJ2-7,15,TGTGCCAGTAGTATACTAGCGGGAGGTCTCTACGAGCAGTACTTC,CASSILAGGLYEQYF
TRBD2,-,TRBV7-3,TRBJ2-1,15,TGTGCCAGCAGCTCACTGGGACTAGCGAACAATGAGCAGTTCTTC,CASSSLGLANNEQFF
TRBD1,once,TRBV5-1,TRBJ1-5,16,TGCGCCAGCAGCTTGGCCGGGACAGGAGACAATCAGCCCCAGCATTTT,CASSLAGTGDNQPQHF
-,few,TRBV4-1,TRBJ1-4,14,TGCGCCAGCAGCCAAGGACAGATTAATGAAAAACTGTTTTTT,CASSQGQINEKLFF
-,-,TRBV6-1,TRBJ2-5,12,TGTGCCAGCAGTGTACAGGTAGAGACCCAGTACTTC,CASSVQVETQYF
-,few,TRBV29-1,TRBJ2-5,17,TGCAGCGTTGATGGACATCGACAGTCCCTGTACCAAGAGACCCAGTACTTC,CSVDGHRQSLYQETQYF
-,-,TRBV2,TRBJ1-5,15,TGTGCCAGCAGTGGAAACAGGCTCGGAGATCAGCCCCAGCATTTT,CASSGNRLGDQPQHF
-,-,TRBV7-2,TRBJ2-1,15,TGTGCCAGCAGCTTAGCGGGAGCCTCCTACAATGAGCAGTTCTTC,CASSLAGASYNEQFF
-,-,TRBV7-3,TRBJ2-2,14,TGTGCCAGCAGCCGGGTCGGCGGGACCGGGGAGCTGTTTTTT,CASSRVGGTGELFF
-,-,TRBV30,TRBJ2-3,12,TGTGCCTGGGGGCCCGGCACAGATACGCAGTATTTT,CAWGPGTDTQYF
-,-,TRBV7-9,TRBJ2-6,16,TGTGCCAGCAGCATCGGGGACATTTCTGGGGCCAACGTCCTGACTTTC,CASSIGDISGANVLTF
-,few,TRBV7-9,TRBJ2-1,12,TGTGCCAGCAGCTCTGACAGCAATGAGCAGTTCTTC,CASSSDSNEQFF
-,once,TRBV5-1,TRBJ1-4,14,TGCGCCAGCAGCCCCGGGTTGCGGGAGGAAAAACTGTTTTTT,CASSPGLREEKLFF
-,-,TRBV7-8,TRBJ1-3,14,TGTGCCAGCAGTCTCGCGGGCGCTGGAAACACCATATATTTT,CASSLAGAGNTIYF
TRBD1,few,TRBV7-2,TRBJ2-1,15,TGTGCCAGCAGCTTCCGGGACAGGGGGCTCAATGAGCAGTTCTTC,CASSFRDRGLNEQFF
-,-,TRBV27,TRBJ2-1,16,TGTGCCAGCAGTCTTACCCTCCTGCGGAGTAGGGATGAGCAGTTCTTC,CASSLTLLRSRDEQFF